This T cell receptor beta chain was sequenced during a study of T cells in Graves' hyperthyroidism and ophthalmopathy. General observations from the study: Most thyroid clonotypes with frequency above 0.001 were detected in blood.

Germline V gives CDR1 SEHNR, CDR2 FQNEAQ (reference sequence). CDR3 length equals 16 residues. V gave up 2 bases and J gave up 0 bases, with 10 bases separating them. The investigators amplified TCR beta CDR3 regions from RNA transcripts. The TCR CDR3 was amplified in a first-round RT-PCR using the HTBI primer set. TCRdb called the multiplex PCR reads again in MiXCR, with one record for every CDR3 protein. The table lists about 300,000 distinct CDR3 sequences, roughly 18% of them singletons. Ten or more counts support this clonotype. Its antigen remains unidentified. The J gene is TRBJ2-2, the V gene TRBV7-9, with no clear D. The sample taken for sequencing was blood. This clonotype was sampled from a man aged 50 or older with Graves' ophthalmopathy. The CDR3 protein is CASSLSGPTNTGELFF. CDR3 DNA: TGTGCCAGCAGCTTATCAGGACCCACGAACACCGGGGAGCTGTTTTTT.